This TCR beta chain was captured in a study of tumor and adjacent non-tumor tissue in lung cancer. Study background: The cohort had about a dozen adenocarcinoma, 2 squamous cell and 1 small cell patients. Study-level findings and limits: Shorter survival was associated with higher TCR diversity in tumors. TCR diversity was significantly greater in tumor than normal lung tissue. In normal lung, the top 100 clones were significantly more dominant than in tumor.

Three rounds of nested PCR, following a modified ARM-PCR protocol, produced the TCRbeta library. TCRdb independently ran MiXCR on the multiplex PCR reads; one entry per CDR3 protein. The table lists around 74,000 distinct CDR3 sequences, nearly 70% of them singletons. Germline V lookup: CDR1 SGHNT, CDR2 YENEEA. The CDR3 is 15 amino acids. On this clonotype itself: What it binds is not known. Germline and junction disagree at one end, which may indicate a read error.

No cell sorting was done before RNA was extracted from the tissue. The normal lung tissue was taken more than 3 cm from the tumor edge. Sequencing was performed on distant non-tumor lung tissue. This clonotype was obtained from a woman in her forties or fifties with non-small cell lung cancer. V is TRBV11-3 and J is TRBJ2-5; 7 nucleotides line up with TRBD1. The CDR3 DNA is TGTGGCAGCAGCTCGTCCAGGACAGGTGATAGGACCCAGTACTTC. It yields the protein CGSSSSRTGDRTQYF.